The present T cell receptor (beta chain) was sequenced within a study of patients and donors after allogeneic stem cell transplantation. TCRdb ran MiXCR on the RT-PCR reads and lists one entry per CDR3 protein. The sample records about 160,000 distinct CDR3 sequences, approximately 40% being singletons. Germline V gives CDR1 SEHNR, CDR2 FQNEAQ (reference sequence). Trimming removed 5 bases from V and 2 bases from J, with 12 bases in between. The CDR3 is made up of 14 amino acids. The sequence was obtained from a human donor who was either an allogeneic HSCT recipient or a stem cell or donor lymphocyte infusion donor (not recorded which). It is not recorded whose cells these are; they may come from a transplant donor. What was sequenced was blood, either unsorted or a sorted T cell fraction (not recorded which). This chain uses TRBV7-9 with TRBJ1-2; D call uncertain. The CDR3: CASSQRALNYGYTF. The CDR3 DNA follows: TGTGCCAGCAGCCAACGGGCCCTGAACTATGGCTACACCTTC.